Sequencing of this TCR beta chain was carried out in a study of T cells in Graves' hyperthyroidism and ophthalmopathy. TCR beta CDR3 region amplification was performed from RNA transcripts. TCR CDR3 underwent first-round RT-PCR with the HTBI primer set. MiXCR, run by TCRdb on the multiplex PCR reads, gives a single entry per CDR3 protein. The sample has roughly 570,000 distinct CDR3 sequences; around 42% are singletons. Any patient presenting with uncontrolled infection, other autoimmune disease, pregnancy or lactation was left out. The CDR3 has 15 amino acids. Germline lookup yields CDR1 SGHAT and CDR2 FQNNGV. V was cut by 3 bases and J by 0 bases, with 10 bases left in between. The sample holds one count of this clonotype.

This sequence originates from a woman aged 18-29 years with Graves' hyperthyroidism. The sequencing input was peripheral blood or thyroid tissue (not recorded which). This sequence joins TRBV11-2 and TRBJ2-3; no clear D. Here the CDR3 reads CASSFFGSSTDTQYF. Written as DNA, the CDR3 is TGTGCCAGCAGCTTTTTTGGCTCTAGCACAGATACGCAGTATTTT.